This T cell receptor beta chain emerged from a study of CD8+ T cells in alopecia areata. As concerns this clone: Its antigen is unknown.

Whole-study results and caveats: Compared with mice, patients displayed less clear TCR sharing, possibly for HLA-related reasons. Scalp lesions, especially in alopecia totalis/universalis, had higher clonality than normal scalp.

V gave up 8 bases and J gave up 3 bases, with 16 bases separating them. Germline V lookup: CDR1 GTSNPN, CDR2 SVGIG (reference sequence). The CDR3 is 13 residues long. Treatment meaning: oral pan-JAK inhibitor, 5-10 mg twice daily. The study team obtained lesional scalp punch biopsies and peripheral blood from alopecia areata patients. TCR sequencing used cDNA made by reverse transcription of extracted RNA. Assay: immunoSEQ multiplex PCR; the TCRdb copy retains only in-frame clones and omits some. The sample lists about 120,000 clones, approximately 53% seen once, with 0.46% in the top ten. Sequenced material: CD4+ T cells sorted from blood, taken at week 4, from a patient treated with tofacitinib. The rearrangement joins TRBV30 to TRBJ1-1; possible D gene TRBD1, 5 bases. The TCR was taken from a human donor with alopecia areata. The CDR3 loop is CAGGREAHTEAFF. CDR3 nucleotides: TGTGCCGGGGGGAGGGAGGCGCACACTGAAGCTTTCTTT.